One sample yielded the 5 T cell receptor beta chains listed below, sequenced in a study of CD8+CD57+ T cells in acquired aplastic anemia. Profiles of TCR beta VDJ and CDR3 were generated from a genomic DNA template. TCRdb re-analysed the reads in MiXCR, keeping a single row per CDR3 protein. There are 150,000 or so distinct CDR3 sequences in the sample; about 64% occur only once, and roughly 42% lies in the top ten. Sequencing was done on a sample of sorted CD4+, CD8+, or CD8+CD57+ T cells (not recorded which) from PBMCs. The source of these receptors is a human donor in good health.

This clonotype was recorded at least ten times. This chain connects TRBV20-1 to TRBJ2-7; perhaps TRBD2 as D (5 bases). The germline V and J ends were trimmed by 0 bases and 3 bases, with 15 bases remaining between them. CDR1 is DFQATT, CDR2 SNEGSKA, per germline (reference sequence). The CDR3 spans 15 residues. The CDR3 loop is CSARDLLNGNYEQYF. In DNA form, the CDR3 reads TGCAGTGCTAGAGATCTCTTGAACGGGAACTACGAGCAGTACTTC.

The chain has TRBV12-3 or TRBV12-4 and TRBJ2-1; D gene ambiguous. V was pared by 7 bases and J by 1 base, with 14 bases between. This CDR3 has 15 amino acids. The CDR3: CASTPEGYSYNEQFF. CDR3 in DNA: TGTGCCAGCACCCCAGAAGGCTATTCCTACAATGAGCAGTTCTTC.

DNA for the CDR3: TGTGCCAGCAGCTCTCGAATTCCGGGACAGGGGGCGATGCAGCCCCAGCATTTT. Its translation: CASSSRIPGQGAMQPQHF. The chain recombines TRBV7-2 with TRBJ1-5, with TRBD1 matching over 12 bases. CDR3 length: 18 amino acids. The J segment lost 7 bases and the V segment lost 4 bases, leaving 14 bases of the junction unmatched. The germline CDR1 and CDR2 sequences are SGHTA and FQGNSA.

The table lists this clonotype with many counts. The chain uses TRBV7-2 and TRBJ2-1; tentatively, D is TRBD2 (6 bases). The germline gives CDR1 SGHTA, CDR2 FQGNSA. V lost 1 base and J lost 6, with 10 bases in between. CDR3 size: 14 residues. The DNA for the CDR3 is TGTGCCAGCAGCTTAGAGGTGACTAGCAATGAGCAGTTCTTC. Translating gives CASSLEVTSNEQFF.

Notes on this clonotype: Because it lacks the conserved phenylalanine or tryptophan at the end, this CDR3 is likely a read error. V gene TRBV15 combines with J gene TRBJ2-7, with TRBD1 matching over 9 bases. CDR1 is LNHNV and CDR2 is YYDKDF in the germline V gene (reference sequence). The CDR3 contains 13 residues. The V and J ends lost 9 bases and 6 bases, in that order; junction bases with no gene match: 9. CDR3 sequence reads: CATQTGQGLEQYL. The CDR3 DNA reads TGTGCCACACAAACGGGACAGGGACTCGAGCAGTACCTC.